One and the same sample provided the 29 T cell receptor beta chains below, sequenced in a study of shared clonotypes between healthy human individuals (dated by TCRdb to about 2020). Libraries were prepared through the immunoSEQ multiplex PCR assay. This is the immuneACCESS table as TCRdb keeps it, with only in-frame sequences that have V and J called. A part of the clones is gone; compared with another copy, unresolved V genes explain less than half, and the rest is unexplained. This sample gives about 2.4 million clones in total; over 85% of them show up just once. The ten largest account for about 0.39% of the sample. What was sequenced was naive CD4+ T cells from PBMCs. The cell subset or site label of this sample denotes: CD45RA+ positively selected. These receptors all stem from a man between 18 and 29 years old in good health. Some clones in this sample may be carry-over from other donors' samples.

V is TRBV5-1 and J is TRBJ2-5, with D unresolved. CDR1 and CDR2 (germline): SGHRS, YFSETQ. The CDR3 is made up of 14 amino acids. V lost 2 bases, J lost 2 bases, and 10 bases lay in between. The CDR3 sequence: CASSLRPQQETQYF. CDR3 bases: TGCGCCAGCAGCTTACGGCCCCAACAAGAGACCCAGTACTTC. The variable domain in full, with the rest retrieved from reference TRBV5-1 and TRBJ2-5, is KAGVTQTPRYLIKTRGQQVTLSCSPISGHRSVSWYQQTPGQGLQFLFEYFSETQRNKGNFPGRFSGRQFSNSRSEMNVSTLELGDSALYLCASSLRPQQETQYFGPGTRLLVL.

The chain couples TRBV5-4 to TRBJ2-3; the D gene is possibly TRBD1 (6 bases). CDR1 is SGHNT and CDR2 is YYREEE in the germline V gene (reference sequence). V was cut by 4 bases and J by 4 bases, with 13 bases left in between. The CDR3 runs to 14 residues. The CDR3 sequence is CASSSKQGPDTQYF. The CDR3, as DNA: TGTGCCAGCAGCAGTAAACAGGGCCCAGATACGCAGTATTTT.

The genes are TRBV6-6 and TRBJ1-5, with D perhaps matching TRBD1 (6 bases). Trimming took off 2 bases at V and 2 bases at J, with 13 bases between the two ends. This CDR3 contains 16 residues. Germline-derived CDR1 and CDR2 are MNHNY and SVGAGI (reference sequence). CDR3 loop: CASSYPEGGGNQPQHF. For the CDR3, the DNA is TGTGCCAGCAGTTACCCGGAGGGGGGGGGCAATCAGCCCCAGCATTTT.

The J gene is TRBJ2-7, the V gene TRBV28, with 12 bases matching TRBD2. This CDR3 is 17 amino acids long. V trimming: 6 bases; J trimming: 0 bases; junction bases outside the gene matches: 9. The germline gives CDR1 MDHEN, CDR2 SYDVKM. In DNA, the CDR3 is TGTGCCAGCAGCCTGGGACTAGCGGGCTTAGACTCCTACGAGCAGTACTTC. Translating it yields CASSLGLAGLDSYEQYF.

This clone has just a few counts. V usage is TRBV30 and J usage is TRBJ1-1, with a weak D call TRBD1 (5 bases). This CDR3 spans 11 amino acids. V was shortened by 2 bases and J by 9 bases, with 10 bases between the two germline ends. Germline loops: CDR1 GTSNPN, CDR2 SVGIG (reference sequence). CDR3 nucleotides: TGTGCCTGGAGTTATGAGGGGCAAGCTTTCTTT. Translating it yields CAWSYEGQAFF.

This clone was counted a single time. The chain joins TRBV11-3 to TRBJ2-7; 8 bases are shared with TRBD1. Germline V gene sequence: CDR1 SGHNT, CDR2 YENEEA. The CDR3 has 15 residues. J was trimmed by 7 bases and V by 3 bases; bases with no gene match: 11. CDR3 sequence (DNA): TGTGCCAGCAGCTTCGCCGGGACAGGCGGATATGAGCAGTACTTC. It is translated as CASSFAGTGGYEQYF. Drawing the rest from reference TRBV11-3 and TRBJ2-7, the complete variable domain is EAGVVQSPRYKIIEKKQPVAFWCNPISGHNTLYWYLQNLGQGPELLIRYENEEAVDDSQLPKDRFSAERLKGVDSTLKIQPAELGDSAVYLCASSFAGTGGYEQYFGPGTRLTVT.

The V gene is TRBV10-3, the J gene TRBJ2-3, with 11 nucleotides matching TRBD2. Trimming took 0 bases from V and 5 from J; bases not matched to a gene: 7. This CDR3 spans 17 amino acids. CDR1 and CDR2 (germline): ENHRY, SYGVKD. This CDR3 is CAISESSLAGVGDTQYF. For the CDR3, the DNA is TGTGCCATCAGTGAGTCATCACTAGCGGGAGTGGGAGATACGCAGTATTTT.

The chain is built from TRBV30 and TRBJ1-3, with 7 bases fitting TRBD1. The junction had 4 bases not matched to a gene; V was cut back by 3 bases and J by 2 bases. CDR3 length: 14 amino acids. The V gene's germline CDR1 is GTSNPN and CDR2 SVGIG (reference sequence). Here the CDR3 reads CAWRYRGAGNTIYF. Here the CDR3 DNA reads TGTGCCTGGAGGTACAGGGGCGCTGGAAACACCATATATTTT. Drawing the rest from reference TRBV30 and TRBJ1-3, the complete variable domain is SQTIHQWPATLVQPVGSPLSLECTVEGTSNPNLYWYRQAAGRGLQLLFYSVGIGQISSEVPQNLSASRPQDRQFILSSKKLLLSDSGFYLCAWRYRGAGNTIYFGEGSWLTVV.

This rearrangement joins TRBV5-5 to TRBJ2-3; D is perhaps TRBD2 (5 bases). The ends were cut back, 2 bases at V and 4 bases at J, with 11 bases in the middle. This CDR3 spans 14 amino acids. CDR1 SGHKS and CDR2 YYEKEE come from the germline V gene (reference sequence). The CDR3 DNA reads as TGTGCCAGCAGCTTAGCACAGCGGCCAGATACGCAGTATTTT. It yields the protein CASSLAQRPDTQYF.

The chain employs TRBV7-2 and TRBJ1-3, with unresolved D. V lost 4 bases to trimming and J lost 2 bases, with 15 bases between them. Germline V gene data show CDR1 as SGHTA and CDR2 as FQGNSA. The CDR3 totals 16 residues. CDR3 protein: CASSSATTAPGNTIYF. Here the CDR3 DNA reads TGTGCCAGCAGCTCCGCCACGACTGCTCCTGGAAACACCATATATTTT.

The rearrangement joins TRBV6-1 to TRBJ1-3; D gene unclear. Germline V gene lookup returns CDR1 MNHNS and CDR2 SASEGT. The CDR3 runs 13 residues. V was pared by 1 base and J by 5 bases, with 6 bases between. For the CDR3, the DNA is TGTGCCAGCAGTGAAGAGGGCAGAAACACCATATATTTT. Translating gives CASSEEGRNTIYF.

The chain is built from TRBV4-3 and TRBJ2-3; 10 bases are a match to TRBD1. The CDR3 covers 16 residues. Unmatched junction bases numbered 5, after V lost 0 bases and J lost 5 bases. Germline CDR1 is LGHNA and CDR2 is YSLEER. The CDR3 DNA reads as TGCGCCAGCAGCCAAGAGACAGGGGGCGCGGGAGATACGCAGTATTTT. This gives the protein CASSQETGGAGDTQYF.

This chain connects TRBV4-1 to TRBJ2-1; the D gene could be TRBD1 or TRBD2 (6 bases each). CDR1 is MGHRA and CDR2 is YSYEKL in the germline V gene. Trimming removed 4 bases at V and 4 bases at J, with 11 bases between. There are 14 residues in the CDR3. In nucleotides, the CDR3 is TGCGCCAGCAGCCCCCTAGGGGGGTACAATGAGCAGTTCTTC. Its translation: CASSPLGGYNEQFF.

The chain links TRBV9 to TRBJ1-3; unclear D gene. Trimming removed 3 bases from V and 0 bases from J, with 13 bases in between. The germline CDR1 and CDR2 sequences are SGDLS and YYNGEE. This CDR3 has 16 amino acids. Written as DNA, the CDR3 is TGTGCCAGCAGCGCCCATCGTAGGCCCTCTGGAAACACCATATATTTT. Encoded protein: CASSAHRRPSGNTIYF.

This chain joins TRBV6-1 and TRBJ2-5, with 7 nucleotides matching TRBD1. CDR1 and CDR2 from the germline V gene are MNHNS and SASEGT. The CDR3 runs 14 residues. V was clipped by 6 bases and J by 0 bases; unmatched bases: 4. The CDR3 DNA follows: TGTGCCAGCAGATTGGGACAGTACCAAGAGACCCAGTACTTC. As protein: CASRLGQYQETQYF.

Written as DNA, the CDR3 is TGTGCCAGCAGTTTATTCCCGGGGGCATCTGGGGCCAACGTCCTGACTTTC. Amino acid sequence: CASSLFPGASGANVLTF. The gene calls are TRBV28 and TRBJ2-6; D assignment may be TRBD1 or TRBD2 (6 bases each). Looked up from germline, CDR1 is MDHEN and CDR2 is SYDVKM. V gave up 1 base and J gave up 1 base, with 11 bases separating them. CDR3 size: 17 residues.

The rearrangement uses TRBV7-8 and TRBJ2-1; possible D gene TRBD2, 6 bases. The germline V and J ends were trimmed by 5 bases and 1 base, with 18 bases remaining between them. The germline gives CDR1 SGHVS, CDR2 FQNEAQ. This CDR3 comprises 17 residues. The CDR3 coding sequence is TGTGCCAGCAGCCTGGGAACGGGAGCAGGGTCCTACAATGAGCAGTTCTTC. Protein sequence: CASSLGTGAGSYNEQFF.

This chain links TRBV6-1 with TRBJ2-2; 7 nucleotides match TRBD1. CDR1 and CDR2 from the germline V gene are MNHNS and SASEGT. The CDR3 consists of 15 residues. Losses at the gene ends were 7 bases for V and 8 bases for J; bases not matched to a gene: 13. This CDR3 is CASNRGGGGNGELFF. The CDR3 nucleotides read TGTGCCAGCAACAGAGGGGGCGGCGGCAATGGGGAGCTGTTTTTT.

The rearrangement uses TRBV7-3 and TRBJ2-5; perhaps TRBD2 as D (6 bases). The CDR3 extends over 12 amino acids. CDR1 is SGHTA and CDR2 is FQGTGA in the germline V gene. Trimming took 4 bases from V and 9 from J, leaving 12 bases between them. CDR3 coding DNA: TGTGCCAGCAGCTCAGACTGGGGGGCCCAGTACTTC. Its protein is CASSSDWGAQYF.

The chain carries TRBV5-1 and TRBJ2-2; 9 bases line up with TRBD2. CDR3 size: 17 residues. Trimming cost V 4 bases and J 7 bases; bases outside gene matches: 14. Germline lookup yields CDR1 SGHRS and CDR2 YFSETQ. CDR3: CASSQSSGGRVVGELFF. In DNA form, the CDR3 reads TGCGCCAGCAGCCAATCCTCTGGCGGGAGGGTTGTCGGGGAGCTGTTTTTT.

As regards this clone: The sample holds other DNA sequences that translate to the same CDR3. V gene TRBV7-3 combines with J gene TRBJ2-1, with 7 nucleotides matching TRBD2. CDR1 and CDR2 (germline): SGHTA, FQGTGA. Trimming cost V 5 bases and J 2 bases; bases outside gene matches: 6. The CDR3 is 15 amino acids. CDR3 nucleotides: TGTGCCAGCAGCCCCCAGCGGGGACCCTACAATGAGCAGTTCTTC. Amino acids: CASSPQRGPYNEQFF. The variable domain in full, with the rest retrieved from reference TRBV7-3 and TRBJ2-1, is GAGVSQTPSNKVTEKGKYVELRCDPISGHTALYWYRQSLGQGPEFLIYFQGTGAADDSGLPNDRFFAVRPEGSVSTLKIQRTERGDSAVYLCASSPQRGPYNEQFFGPGTRLTVL.

This rearrangement joins TRBV7-4 to TRBJ2-2, with TRBD2 identical over 7 bases. After removal of 5 bases from V and 3 bases from J, the junction contained 12 bases not matched to a gene. Germline loops: CDR1 SGHVT, CDR2 SQSDAQ. This CDR3 contains 17 residues. In DNA form, the CDR3 reads TGTGCCAGCAGCCACTGCTCTAAACTAGCGTACACCGGGGAGCTGTTTTTT. Translating gives CASSHCSKLAYTGELFF.

The V call is TRBV28, the J call TRBJ1-5, with 7 positions matching TRBD1. This CDR3 is built from 17 residues. CDR1 MDHEN and CDR2 SYDVKM come from the germline V gene. The V segment lost 4 bases and the J segment 0 bases; nucleotides outside the gene matches: 9. The CDR3 sequence: CASSSTRDSYSNQPQHF. For the CDR3, the DNA is TGTGCCAGCAGTTCAACCCGGGACAGTTATAGCAATCAGCCCCAGCATTTT.

A remark on this clone: Other DNA sequences in this specimen translate into the identical CDR3. The genes are TRBV7-2 and TRBJ2-1; 9 nucleotides line up with TRBD1. V lost 4 bases to trimming and J lost 4 bases; unmatched junction nucleotides: 5. This CDR3 has 15 amino acids. Germline V gene sequence: CDR1 SGHTA, CDR2 FQGNSA. The CDR3 DNA is TGTGCCAGCAGCTCCGGGACAGGGTATTACAATGAGCAGTTCTTC. Translation: CASSSGTGYYNEQFF.

The chain is built from TRBV28 and TRBJ1-3; D remains ambiguous. Deletions cut 2 bases from V and 3 bases from J, with 14 bases between. Germline V gene lookup returns CDR1 MDHEN and CDR2 SYDVKM. CDR3 length: 16 amino acids. This chain's CDR3 is CASSLLGFVSGNTIYF. The CDR3 DNA reads as TGTGCCAGCAGTTTACTGGGGTTCGTGAGTGGAAACACCATATATTTT.

The V call is TRBV7-2, the J call TRBJ1-5, with D maybe TRBD1 (6 bases). CDR1 is SGHTA, CDR2 FQGNSA, per germline. The CDR3 has 13 residues. With 5 bases removed from V and 5 bases from J, the gap between germline ends came to 10 bases. The CDR3 nucleotides read TGTGCCAGCAGCCAAGAGGGGGATCAGCCCCAGCATTTT. Its protein product is CASSQEGDQPQHF.

The V call is TRBV28, the J call TRBJ2-3, with 8 bases lining up with TRBD1. The CDR3 runs 15 residues. Unmatched junction bases numbered 5, after V lost 2 bases and J lost 4 bases. The germline V gene encodes CDR1 MDHEN and CDR2 SYDVKM. The CDR3 protein is CASSLGGRGPDTQYF. The DNA for the CDR3 is TGTGCCAGCAGTTTAGGCGGCAGGGGGCCAGATACGCAGTATTTT.

Concerning this clone: Other DNA sequences of this sample code for an identical CDR3. The genes are TRBV21-1 and TRBJ2-3; the table gives TRBD2 as D, unverified against the DNA. TRBV21-1 is a listed pseudogene. The CDR3 has 13 residues. CDR3 nucleotides: TGTGCCAGCAGCTCCCCCGGGACAGATACGCAGTATTTT. Its protein is CASSSPGTDTQYF.

The rearrangement joins TRBV10-3 to TRBJ1-2; D not resolved. Trimming shortened V by 2 bases and J by 7 bases, and 11 bases separated the two germline ends. The germline V gene encodes CDR1 ENHRY and CDR2 SYGVKD. The CDR3 consists of 13 residues. This CDR3 is CAISEREVGGYTF. For the CDR3, the DNA is TGTGCCATCAGTGAGCGGGAAGTGGGTGGCTACACCTTC.